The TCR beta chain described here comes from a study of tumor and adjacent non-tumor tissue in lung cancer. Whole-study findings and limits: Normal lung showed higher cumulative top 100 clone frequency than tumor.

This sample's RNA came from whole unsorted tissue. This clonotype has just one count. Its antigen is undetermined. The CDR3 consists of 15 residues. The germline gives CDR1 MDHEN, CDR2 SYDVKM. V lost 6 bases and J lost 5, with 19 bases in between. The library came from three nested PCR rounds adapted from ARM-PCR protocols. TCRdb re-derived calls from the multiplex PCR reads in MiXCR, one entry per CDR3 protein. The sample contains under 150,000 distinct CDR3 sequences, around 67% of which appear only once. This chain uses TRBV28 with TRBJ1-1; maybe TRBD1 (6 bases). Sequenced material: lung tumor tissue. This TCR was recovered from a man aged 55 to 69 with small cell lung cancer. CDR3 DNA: TGTGCCAGCAGGCAAATGACAGGAGCGGGGACTGAAGCTTTCTTT. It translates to CASRQMTGAGTEAFF. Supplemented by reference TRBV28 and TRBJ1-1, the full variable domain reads DVKVTQSSRYLVKRTGEKVFLECVQDMDHENMFWYRQDPGLGLRLIYFSYDVKMKEKGDIPEGYSVSREKKERFSLILESASTNQTSMYLCASRQMTGAGTEAFFGQGTRLTVV.